The subject of this entry is one TCR beta chain. The entry originates in a study of read filtering for tumor transcriptome and immune sequencing. At the level of the study: The cohort had 17 men and more than 13 women aged roughly 45 to 90, mean roughly 65 years.

This CDR3 has 14 amino acids. Per germline, CDR1 ENHRY and CDR2 SYGVKD. V shed 4 bases, J shed 7 bases, and the junction held 2 bases outside the gene matches. The library was built from about 370 ng RNA with molecular barcoded adaptors for alpha/delta and beta/gamma chains. TCRdb re-called the reads with MiXCR, one entry per CDR3 protein. The sample yields just over 14,000 distinct CDR3 sequences, roughly 21% seen once. The clonotype was recovered from a donor aged 40 or over with multiple myeloma. Material: a population of CD138-negative cells sorted from bone marrow. V usage is TRBV10-3 and J usage is TRBJ2-1, with 12 bases that match TRBD2. The CDR3 loop reads CAISASGRGNEQFF. CDR3 bases: TGTGCCATCAGTGCTAGCGGGAGGGGGAATGAGCAGTTCTTC.